The clone carrying this TCR beta chain was detected ten times or more. The sample belongs to a study of patients and donors after allogeneic stem cell transplantation. TCRdb re-analysed the RT-PCR reads in MiXCR, keeping a single row per CDR3 protein. The repertoire has roughly 250,000 distinct CDR3 sequences, around 14% of them found once; the top ten carry about 9.9%. V was clipped by 7 bases and J by 4 bases; unmatched bases: 16. This CDR3 has 17 residues. Germline V CDR1 and CDR2: MNHEY, SVGEGT. The TCR originated in a human donor who was either an allogeneic HSCT recipient or a stem cell or donor lymphocyte infusion donor (not recorded which). It is not recorded whose cells these are; they may come from a transplant donor. The rearrangement uses TRBV6-2 or TRBV6-3 and TRBJ2-1; 7 positions agree with TRBD1. What was sequenced was blood, either unsorted or a sorted T cell fraction (not recorded which). In DNA, the CDR3 is TGTGCCAGCAAAAGCATTTCGGGACAGTTCACATACAATGAGCAGTTCTTC. It is translated as CASKSISGQFTYNEQFF.